A single sample gave rise to the 19 T cell receptor beta chains below, sequenced in a study of tumor and adjacent non-tumor tissue in lung cancer (dated by TCRdb to 2016 to 2019). RNA was isolated from bulk unsorted tissue, and RNA quality was assessed with a NanoDrop ND-1000 and an Agilent 2100. Normal lung samples were distant non-tumor tissue taken more than 3 cm from the tumor edge. Library preparation was by multiplex PCR. TCRdb records Illumina HiSeq 2500 as the sequencer. TCRbeta libraries were constructed through three rounds of nested PCR with primers (Table S4) according to protocols modified from ARM-PCR. TCRdb reprocessing: public reads trimmed at Q25 with fastp, clones called with MiXCR, in-frame beta chains kept. Identical CDR3 proteins give one entry, which carries the most common genes and DNA. In this sample the table shows 90,000 to 100,000 distinct CDR3 sequences, 75% to 90% of which occur a single time. The top ten hold 30% of the sample.

The sequencing input was distant non-tumor lung tissue. The receptor source for this set is a man aged 55 to 70 with small cell lung cancer.

Concerning this clonotype: Sequence at one end of the junction differs from germline and may be a read error. The chain couples TRBV11-2 to TRBJ2-3; tentative D call: TRBD1 (6 bases). Germline loops: CDR1 SGHAT, CDR2 FQNNGV. The CDR3 has 14 residues. The CDR3 sequence is CASRLGGETETQYF. CDR3 nucleotides: TGTGCCAGCAGGTTAGGGGGTGAAACAGAAACGCAGTATTTT.

As concerns this clonotype: One end of the junction is discordant with germline, which a read error may explain. The chain links TRBV4-2 to TRBJ1-1; D may be TRBD1 (6 bases). Looked up from germline, CDR1 is LGHNA and CDR2 is YNFKEQ. There are 16 residues in the CDR3. In DNA, the CDR3 is TGTGCCAGCAGCCCGTTGCGGTCAGGGGATGGCACTGAAGGTTTCTTT. Its protein product is CASSPLRSGDGTEGFF.

Regarding this clonotype: An end of the junction does not agree with germline; a read error may underlie this. The V call is TRBV11-2, the J call TRBJ2-7; perhaps TRBD2 as D (5 bases). This CDR3 spans 14 amino acids. CDR1 and CDR2 from the germline V gene are SGHAT and FQNNGV. This CDR3 is CASSYFSGVYKQYF. DNA of the CDR3: TGTGCCAGCAGTTACTTCTCCGGGGTCTACAAGCAGTACTTC.

Concerning this clonotype itself: A much larger clone differs by one base, so this may be a read error. The CDR3 sequence is CAAVTSGTDRSDTQYF. The CDR3 DNA is TGTGCCGCCGTGACTAGCGGGACCGACCGATCAGATACGCAGTATTTT. J is TRBJ2-3 and V is TRBV24-1; the match to TRBD2 covers 11 bases. The CDR3 runs to 16 residues. The junction had 14 bases not matched to a gene; V was cut back by 12 bases and J by 4 bases. Germline V gene lookup returns CDR1 KGHDR and CDR2 SFDVKD.

A note on this clonotype: Germline is not matched at one junction end, which may reflect a read error. The chain combines TRBV12-3 or TRBV12-4 with TRBJ1-6; D is perhaps TRBD1 (6 bases). The CDR3 is 14 residues long. This CDR3 is CASTHREFHSPLHF. The CDR3, as DNA: TGCGCCAGCACCCACAGGGAGTTCCATTCACCCCTCCACTTT.

A remark on this clonotype: Germline is not matched at one junction end, which may reflect a read error. The chain recombines TRBV6-6 with TRBJ1-2; 10 bases fit TRBD1. The CDR3 length is 16 residues. In germline, CDR1 is MNHNY, CDR2 SVGAGI (reference sequence). The CDR3 DNA sequence: TGTGCCAGCAGTTACTCAGCGGGACAGGGGTTCGATGGCTACACCTTT. Its translation is CASSYSAGQGFDGYTF.

V is TRBV4-2 and J is TRBJ2-7, with D maybe TRBD2 (5 bases). The germline V gene has CDR1 LGHNA and CDR2 YNFKEQ. This CDR3 is 14 amino acids long. The V end lost 0 bases, the J end lost 3 bases, and 9 bases lay between the germline ends. CDR3 loop: CASSQDREVYEQYF. Here the CDR3 DNA reads TGTGCCAGCAGCCAAGACCGGGAAGTCTACGAGCAGTACTTC.

This clonotype was counted at least ten times. The chain is built from TRBV29-1 and TRBJ2-5, with TRBD1 identical over 12 bases. Germline CDR1 and CDR2: SQVTM and ANQGSEA. This CDR3 comprises 15 residues. The V gene end was trimmed by 6 bases and the J gene end by 5 bases; junction bases not matched to a gene: 10. Here the CDR3 DNA reads TGCAGCGTGAGGACCGGGACAGGGGGCGGTGAGACCCAGTACTTC. It specifies CSVRTGTGGGETQYF. The variable domain in full, with the rest retrieved from reference TRBV29-1 and TRBJ2-5, is SAVISQKPSRDICQRGTSLTIQCQVDSQVTMMFWYRQQPGQSLTLIATANQGSEATYESGFVIDKFPISRPNLTFSTLTVSNMSPEDSSIYLCSVRTGTGGGETQYFGPGTRLLVL.

This clonotype was counted many times. The chain is built from TRBV5-5 and TRBJ2-3, with D perhaps assigned TRBD1 or TRBD2 (7 bases each). V gave up 2 bases and J gave up 5 bases, with 21 bases separating them. The V gene's germline CDR1 is SGHKS and CDR2 YYEKEE (reference sequence). This CDR3 is 17 amino acids long. CDR3 amino acids: CASSLIGGGGGRDTQYF. CDR3 DNA: TGTGCCAGCAGCTTAATTGGTGGGGGAGGGGGCAGAGATACGCAGTATTTT. The whole variable domain, remainder taken from reference TRBV5-5 and TRBJ2-3, is DAGVTQSPTHLIKTRGQQVTLRCSPISGHKSVSWYQQVLGQGPQFIFQYYEKEERGRGNFPDRFSARQFPNYSSELNVNALLLGDSALYLCASSLIGGGGGRDTQYFGPGTRLTVL.

The rearrangement links TRBV7-2 to TRBJ1-4; D is ambiguous. The CDR3 loop spans 13 amino acids. The ends were cut back, 2 bases at V and 8 bases at J, with 9 bases in the middle. The germline V gene has CDR1 SGHTA and CDR2 FQGNSA. Here the CDR3 reads CASSLWSAEKLFF. The CDR3 region has the DNA TGTGCCAGCAGCTTATGGTCGGCGGAAAAACTGTTTTTT.

The table lists this clonotype with a few counts. The genes are TRBV4-1 and TRBJ2-2, with TRBD1 as a possible D gene (7 bases). CDR1 is MGHRA and CDR2 is YSYEKL in the germline V gene. The CDR3 has 15 residues. The V end was cut by 5 bases, the J end by 8 bases, with 18 bases between. The DNA for the CDR3 is TGCGCCAGCAGCAGCAGGGGGGCTTATAATGGGGAGCTGTTTTTT. Its translation is CASSSRGAYNGELFF.

The gene calls are TRBV12-3 or TRBV12-4 and TRBJ2-7; possible D gene TRBD2, 6 bases. Trimming pared 10 bases from V and 6 bases from J, leaving 25 bases between. The CDR3 is 15 amino acids. CDR3: CAISTRLVEGSEQYF. CDR3 nucleotides: TGTGCCATCAGCACCAGACTAGTGGAAGGGAGCGAGCAGTACTTC.

V and J are TRBV11-2 and TRBJ2-1, with a tentative D call TRBD1 (5 bases). In germline, CDR1 is SGHAT, CDR2 FQNNGV. The ends were cut back, 3 bases at V and 9 bases at J, with 15 bases in the middle. The CDR3 is 14 residues long. In nucleotides, the CDR3 is TGTGCCAGCAGCTTTGAGGCAGGGTTACTTGAGCAGTTCTTC. It specifies CASSFEAGLLEQFF. The complete variable domain, with remaining parts taken from reference TRBV11-2 and TRBJ2-1, reads EAGVAQSPRYKIIEKRQSVAFWCNPISGHATLYWYQQILGQGPKLLIQFQNNGVVDDSQLPKDRFSAERLKGVDSTLKIQPAKLEDSAVYLCASSFEAGLLEQFFGPGTRLTVL.

Note on this clonotype: The CDR3 end shows no conserved phenylalanine or tryptophan, and so a read error is likely. It is unclear where the CDR3 begins or ends on the DNA, so no DNA is shown, and the CDR3 is as TCRdb lists it. The V gene is TRBV29-1, the J gene TRBJ2-1; the D call TRBD2 from the table was never checked on the DNA. The CDR3 spans 11 amino acids, including both terminal residues. Germline assignment: CDR1 SQVTM and CDR2 ANQGSEA. This CDR3 is CSVYEGEGRFI.

Remarks on this clonotype: An end of the junction differs from the germline gene, which may be a read error. The chain carries TRBV29-1 and TRBJ1-5; possible D gene TRBD1, 6 bases. Germline assignment: CDR1 SQVTM and CDR2 ANQGSEA. The CDR3 totals 13 residues. This CDR3 is CSVGGGGDRPQHF. CDR3 sequence (DNA): TGTAGCGTTGGGGGCGGGGGAGATCGGCCCCAGCATTTT.

This clonotype was recorded only once. The chain employs TRBV10-3 and TRBJ1-1; a weak D match, TRBD1 (5 bases). The CDR3 is 15 residues long. Per the germline V gene, CDR1 is ENHRY and CDR2 is SYGVKD. For the CDR3, the DNA is TGTGTTATCAGTGATAGGGGATCGGGGTACACTGAAGCTTTCTTT. Its protein product is CVISDRGSGYTEAFF.

V is TRBV29-1 and J is TRBJ2-5; D tentatively reads TRBD1 or TRBD2 (6 bases each). Germline values: CDR1 SQVTM, CDR2 ANQGSEA. This CDR3 spans 13 amino acids. Trimming took off 8 bases at V and 5 bases at J, with 18 bases between the two ends. The DNA for the CDR3 is TGCAGCACCTCTCGTGTAGGGGGGGAGACCCAGTACTTC. Protein sequence: CSTSRVGGETQYF. Together with reference TRBV29-1 and TRBJ2-5, the CDR3 gives the full variable domain: SAVISQKPSRDICQRGTSLTIQCQVDSQVTMMFWYRQQPGQSLTLIATANQGSEATYESGFVIDKFPISRPNLTFSTLTVSNMSPEDSSIYLCSTSRVGGETQYFGPGTRLLVL.

Comment on this clonotype: No conserved phenylalanine or tryptophan ends this CDR3, so it is likely a read error. The chain recombines TRBV29-1 with TRBJ2-1; D perhaps matches TRBD1 (5 bases). The germline V and J ends were trimmed by 1 base and 0 bases, with 16 bases remaining between them. The CDR3 covers 17 residues. The germline gives CDR1 SQVTM, CDR2 ANQGSEA. The CDR3 DNA reads TGCAGCGTTGAAGCTAGGGGCGACCCAAGCTCCTACAATGAGCAGTTCTTG. It specifies CSVEARGDPSSYNEQFL.

This clonotype appeared many times. The chain has TRBV29-1 and TRBJ1-1; D gene ambiguous. Germline V lookup: CDR1 SQVTM, CDR2 ANQGSEA. V was clipped by 4 bases and J by 4 bases, with 4 bases between them. The CDR3 extends over 10 amino acids. In DNA, the CDR3 is TGCAGCGTTGGTACCACTGAAGCTTTCTTT. Translated, it gives CSVGTTEAFF.